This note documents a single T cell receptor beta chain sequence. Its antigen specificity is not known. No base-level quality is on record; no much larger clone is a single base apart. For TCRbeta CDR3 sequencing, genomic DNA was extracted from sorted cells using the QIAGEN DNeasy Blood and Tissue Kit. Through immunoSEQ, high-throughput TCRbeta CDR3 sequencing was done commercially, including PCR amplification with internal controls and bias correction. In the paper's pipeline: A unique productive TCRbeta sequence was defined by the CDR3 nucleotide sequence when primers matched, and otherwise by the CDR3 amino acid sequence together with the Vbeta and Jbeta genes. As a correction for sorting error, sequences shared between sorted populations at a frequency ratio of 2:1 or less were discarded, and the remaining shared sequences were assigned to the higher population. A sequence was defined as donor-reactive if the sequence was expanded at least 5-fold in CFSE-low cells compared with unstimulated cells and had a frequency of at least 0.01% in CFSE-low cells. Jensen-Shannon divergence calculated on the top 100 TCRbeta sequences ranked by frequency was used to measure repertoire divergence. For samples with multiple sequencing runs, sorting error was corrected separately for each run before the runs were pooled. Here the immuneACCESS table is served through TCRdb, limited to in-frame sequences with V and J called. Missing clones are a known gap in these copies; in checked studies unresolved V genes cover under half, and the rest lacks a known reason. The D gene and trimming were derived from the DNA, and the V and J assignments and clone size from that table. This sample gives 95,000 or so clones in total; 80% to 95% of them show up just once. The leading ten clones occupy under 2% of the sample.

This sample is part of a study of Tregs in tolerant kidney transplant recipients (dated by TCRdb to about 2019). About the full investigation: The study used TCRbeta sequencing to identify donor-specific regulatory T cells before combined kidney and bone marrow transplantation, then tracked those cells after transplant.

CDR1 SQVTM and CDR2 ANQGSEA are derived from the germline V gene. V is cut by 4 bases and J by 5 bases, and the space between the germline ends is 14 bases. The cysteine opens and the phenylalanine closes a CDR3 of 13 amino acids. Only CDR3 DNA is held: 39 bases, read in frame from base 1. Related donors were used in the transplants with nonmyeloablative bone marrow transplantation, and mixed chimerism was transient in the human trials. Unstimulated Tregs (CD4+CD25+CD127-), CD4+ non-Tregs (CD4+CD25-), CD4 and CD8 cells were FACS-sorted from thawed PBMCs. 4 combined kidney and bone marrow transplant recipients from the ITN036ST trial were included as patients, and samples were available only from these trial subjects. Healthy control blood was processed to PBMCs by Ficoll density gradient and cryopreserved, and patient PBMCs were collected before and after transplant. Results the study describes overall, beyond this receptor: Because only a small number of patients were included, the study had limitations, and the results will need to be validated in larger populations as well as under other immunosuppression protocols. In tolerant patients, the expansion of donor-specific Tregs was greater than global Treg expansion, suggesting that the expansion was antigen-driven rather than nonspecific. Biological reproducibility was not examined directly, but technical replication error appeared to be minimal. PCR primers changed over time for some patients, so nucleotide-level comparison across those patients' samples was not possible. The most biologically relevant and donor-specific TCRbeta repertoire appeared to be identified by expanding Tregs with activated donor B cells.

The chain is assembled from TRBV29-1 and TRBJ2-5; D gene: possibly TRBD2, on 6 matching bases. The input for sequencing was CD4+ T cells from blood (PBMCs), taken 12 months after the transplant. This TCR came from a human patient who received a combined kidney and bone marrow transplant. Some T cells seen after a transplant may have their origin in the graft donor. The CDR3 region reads CSVVGSGVETQYF. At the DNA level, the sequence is TGCAGCGTTGTAGGTTCGGGGGTGGAGACCCAGTACTTC.